Listed below are T cell receptor beta chains from one sample, sequenced in a study of blood T cell repertoires in COVID-19. Generated by immunoSEQ multiplex PCR, the TCRdb table keeps only in-frame clones and is missing some. The profile shows roughly 100,000 clones, roughly nine tenths of them singletons. Material for sequencing was peripheral blood. These receptors were taken from a human donor in a cohort sampled during active COVID-19. The CDR3 runs from the conserved cysteine through the conserved F or W.

J	V	length	CDR3
TRBJ1-1	TRBV27	13	CASSFTGGTEAFF
TRBJ2-7	TRBV14	15	CASSQNRPFAYEQYF
TRBJ2-1	TRBV5-8	15	CASSFSGNTGNEQFF
TRBJ1-3	TRBV28	15	CASSLRSVLGNTIYF
TRBJ1-4	TRBV5-1	17	CASRRQGDPTTNEKLFF
TRBJ2-3	TRBV24-1	16	CATSKDRTTSTDTQYF
TRBJ2-7	TRBV6-4	15	CASSEWDRGLHEQYF
TRBJ2-2	TRBV5-1	15	CASSLVSGVGGELFF
TRBJ2-5	TRBV5-1	14	CASSLAGYQETQYF
TRBJ1-2	TRBV28	13	CASTQQGYYGYTF
TRBJ1-3	TRBV3-1/TRBV3-2	14	CASSQDRSGNTIYF
TRBJ2-1	TRBV29-1	15	CSVARQGQGIEGRFF
TRBJ1-2	TRBV24-1	14	CATSDLPQGRGYTF
TRBJ2-7	TRBV6-5	14	CASSYRRESYEQYF
TRBJ2-3	TRBV7-9	14	CASSPSGGADTQYF
TRBJ2-5	TRBV18	13	CASSPGLQETQYF
TRBJ2-4	TRBV28	15	CASTQVKEAKNIQYF
TRBJ2-3	TRBV9	16	CASSVGSGTGVDTQYF
TRBJ2-1	TRBV29-1	14	CSVGRDRVGGEQFF
TRBJ2-3	TRBV7-3	13	CASKRTVTDTQYF
TRBJ2-3	TRBV7-9	15	CASSPPRVRTDTQYF
TRBJ2-7	TRBV10-1	15	CASSDGSWTSYEQYF
TRBJ1-4	TRBV28	11	CASSLNEKLFF
TRBJ1-1	TRBV14	13	CASRGMGQGEAFF
TRBJ2-3	TRBV7-3	17	CASSLGFPADGTDTQYF
TRBJ2-2	TRBV24-1	16	CATSDLRTGWSGELFF
TRBJ2-7	TRBV19	15	CASSRAGLAEGEQYF
TRBJ1-3	TRBV2	11	CASRWTGDTYF
TRBJ2-7	TRBV18	12	CASSPKDNEQYF
TRBJ2-1	TRBV10-1	15	CASSESRGFYNEQFF
TRBJ1-2	TRBV2	14	CASTFRTGGHGYTF
TRBJ2-1	TRBV2	16	CASSETAGGAYNEQFF
TRBJ1-2	TRBV6-5	11	CAAGSRHGYTF
TRBJ2-5	TRBV5-1	15	CASSLDPAGGRTQYF
TRBJ2-7	TRBV28	14	CASSPDRVSYEQYF
TRBJ2-1	TRBV7-9	13	CASSLRQGDEQFF
TRBJ1-1	TRBV30	13	CANRGRGCTEAFF
TRBJ1-4	TRBV6-5	16	CASSFQVFATNEKLFF
TRBJ1-1	TRBV30	12	CAWSGGGTEAFF
TRBJ2-7	TRBV7-9	14	CASSFQGGSYEQYF
TRBJ1-6	TRBV6-5	13	CASSINMDSPLHF
TRBJ2-7	TRBV10-3	12	CATGSQGYEQYF
TRBJ2-2	TRBV4-2	18	CASSQEYPGTRWDGELFF
TRBJ1-1	TRBV3-1/TRBV3-2	13	CASSRQTNTEAFF
TRBJ1-3	TRBV12-3/TRBV12-4	12	CASSLQGNTIYF
TRBJ2-7	TRBV18	14	CASSLTGTDYEQYF
TRBJ2-2	TRBV14	14	CASSRFRDTGELFF
TRBJ2-1	TRBV12-3/TRBV12-4	12	CASSGFDNEQFF
TRBJ1-5	TRBV6-5	15	CASSYGGGGNQPQHF
TRBJ2-7	TRBV28	15	CASSSIQATSGEQYF
TRBJ1-2	TRBV14	13	CASSQGLSYGYTF
TRBJ2-7	TRBV3-1/TRBV3-2	13	CASSQEADYEQYF
TRBJ1-1	TRBV2	13	CATSGQSNTEAFF